Listed below are T cell receptor beta chains from one sample, sequenced in a study of T cells in Graves' hyperthyroidism and ophthalmopathy. TCRdb re-analysed the multiplex PCR reads in MiXCR, keeping a single row per CDR3 protein. The sample lists roughly 720,000 distinct CDR3 sequences, around a sixth seen once, with roughly a sixth in the top ten. The specimen sequenced was blood. The receptors originated from a man aged 45-65 years with Graves' hyperthyroidism. CDR3s include the opening cysteine and the closing phenylalanine or tryptophan. D genes are given only for firm matches. Clone size is given for some rows only: seen once, a few or many times, or a class if the clone is expanded.

>TRBV2|-|many|TRBJ1-5|13
TGTGCCAGCAGTGAGGTAGAGGGCCAGCCCCAGCATTTT
CASSEVEGQPQHF
>TRBV6-1|-|many|TRBJ1-3|15
TGTGCCAGCAGTGCGACCGTTGACTCTGGAAACACCATATATTTT
CASSATVDSGNTIYF
>TRBV7-9|TRBD2|many|TRBJ2-7|17
TGTGCCAGCAGCTTAGCCGGGACTAGCGGGAGTTCCTACGAGCAGTACTTC
CASSLAGTSGSSYEQYF
>TRBV27|-|many|TRBJ2-7|14
TGTGCCAGCAGTTTATCAAACAGGGTATACGAGCAGTACTTC
CASSLSNRVYEQYF
>TRBV7-9|TRBD2|-|TRBJ2-5|13
TGTGCCAGCCATACTAGCGGAGGGCAGACCCAGTACTTC
CASHTSGGQTQYF
>TRBV11-2|TRBD1|many|TRBJ1-1|15
TGTGCCAGCAGCTTCCAGGGGGGCCTGAACACTGAAGCTTTCTTT
CASSFQGGLNTEAFF
>TRBV19|-|many|TRBJ1-1|12
TGTGCCAGTAGTATTCGGGACACTGAAGCTTTCTTT
CASSIRDTEAFF
>TRBV3-1|-|-|TRBJ2-1|14
TGTGCCAGCAGCCAGGGAAATAGCGTAGATGAGCAGTTCTTC
CASSQGNSVDEQFF
>TRBV10-3|-|few|TRBJ2-7|13
TGTGCCATCAGTGAGGAGGGTTCCTACGAGCAGTACTTC
CAISEEGSYEQYF
>TRBV6-1|-|many|TRBJ1-3|14
TGTGCCAGCAACCCGGGGTCTTCGAGGAACACCATATATTTT
CASNPGSSRNTIYF
>TRBV6-2/TRBV6-3|TRBD1|many|TRBJ1-1|13
TGTGCCAGCACTAGGACAGGGGGAACTGAAGCTTTCTTT
CASTRTGGTEAFF